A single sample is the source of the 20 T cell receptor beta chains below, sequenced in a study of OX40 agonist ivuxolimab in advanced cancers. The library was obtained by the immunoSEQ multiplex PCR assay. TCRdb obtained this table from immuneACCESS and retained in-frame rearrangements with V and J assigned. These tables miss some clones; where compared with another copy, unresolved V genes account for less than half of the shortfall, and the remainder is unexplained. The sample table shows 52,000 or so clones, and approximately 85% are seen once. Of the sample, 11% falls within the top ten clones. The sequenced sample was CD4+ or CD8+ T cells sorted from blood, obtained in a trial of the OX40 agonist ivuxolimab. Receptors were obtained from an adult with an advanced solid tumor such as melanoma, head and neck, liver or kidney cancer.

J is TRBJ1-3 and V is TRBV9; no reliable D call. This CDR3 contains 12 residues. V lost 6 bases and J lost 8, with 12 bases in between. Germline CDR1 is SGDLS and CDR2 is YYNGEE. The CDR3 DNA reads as TGTGCCAGCAAGTCAGCGGCGGACACCATATATTTT. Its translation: CASKSAADTIYF.

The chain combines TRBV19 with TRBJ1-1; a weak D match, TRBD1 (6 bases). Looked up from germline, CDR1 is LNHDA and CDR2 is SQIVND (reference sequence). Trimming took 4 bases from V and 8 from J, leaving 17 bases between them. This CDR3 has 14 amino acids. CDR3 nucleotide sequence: TGTGCCAGTAGTACCGGGACGGGCGGGACAGAAGCTTTCTTT. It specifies CASSTGTGGTEAFF.

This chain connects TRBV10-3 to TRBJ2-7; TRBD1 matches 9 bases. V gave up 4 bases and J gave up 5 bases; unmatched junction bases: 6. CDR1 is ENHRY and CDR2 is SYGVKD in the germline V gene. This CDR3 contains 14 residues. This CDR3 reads CAISGLQGAHEQYF. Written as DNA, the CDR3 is TGTGCCATCAGTGGTCTACAGGGGGCCCACGAGCAGTACTTC.

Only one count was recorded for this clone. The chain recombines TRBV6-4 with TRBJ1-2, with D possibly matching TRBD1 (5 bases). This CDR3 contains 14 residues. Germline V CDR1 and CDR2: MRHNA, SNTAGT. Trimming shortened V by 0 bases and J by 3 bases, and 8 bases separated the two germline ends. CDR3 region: CASSDSGAYYGYTF. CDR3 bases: TGTGCCAGCAGTGACTCTGGGGCTTACTATGGCTACACCTTC.

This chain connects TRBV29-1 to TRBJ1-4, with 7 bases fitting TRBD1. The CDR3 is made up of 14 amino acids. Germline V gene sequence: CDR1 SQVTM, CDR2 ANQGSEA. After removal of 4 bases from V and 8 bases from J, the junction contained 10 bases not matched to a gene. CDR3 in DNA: TGCAGCGTTGGCGACAGGGAGCAGGGAGAAAAACTGTTTTTT. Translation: CSVGDREQGEKLFF. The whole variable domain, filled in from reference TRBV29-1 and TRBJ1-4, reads SAVISQKPSRDICQRGTSLTIQCQVDSQVTMMFWYRQQPGQSLTLIATANQGSEATYESGFVIDKFPISRPNLTFSTLTVSNMSPEDSSIYLCSVGDREQGEKLFFGSGTQLSVL.

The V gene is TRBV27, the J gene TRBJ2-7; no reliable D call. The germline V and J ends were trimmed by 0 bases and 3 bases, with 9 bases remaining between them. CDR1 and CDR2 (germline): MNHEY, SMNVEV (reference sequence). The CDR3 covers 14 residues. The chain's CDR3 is CASSLSQSLYEQYF. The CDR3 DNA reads TGTGCCAGCAGTTTATCCCAGTCTCTCTACGAGCAGTACTTC.

The CDR3 loop reads CASSIHAAGELFF. The CDR3 DNA reads TGTGCCAGTAGTATTCATGCGGCCGGGGAGCTGTTTTTT. The chain is built from TRBV19 and TRBJ2-2; no clear D. V lost 3 bases to trimming and J lost 6 bases, with 8 bases between them. CDR3 length: 13 amino acids. CDR1 is LNHDA, CDR2 SQIVND, per germline (reference sequence).

CDR3 DNA: TGTGCCAGCAGCTTAGAGGGGCTTAGGATCCGCTCCTACAATGAGCAGTTCTTC. Its protein is CASSLEGLRIRSYNEQFF. The gene calls are TRBV7-9 and TRBJ2-1; D possibly corresponds to TRBD1 (5 bases). CDR1 and CDR2 from the germline V gene are SEHNR and FQNEAQ (reference sequence). The CDR3 is made up of 18 amino acids. Trimming removed 1 base from V and 0 bases from J, with 16 bases in between.

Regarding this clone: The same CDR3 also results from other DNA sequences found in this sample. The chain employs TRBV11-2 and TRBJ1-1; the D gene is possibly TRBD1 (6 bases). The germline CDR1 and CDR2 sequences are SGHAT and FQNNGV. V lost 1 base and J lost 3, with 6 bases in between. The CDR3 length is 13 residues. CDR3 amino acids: CASSLAGDTEAFF. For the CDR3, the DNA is TGTGCCAGCAGCTTAGCAGGGGACACTGAAGCTTTCTTT.

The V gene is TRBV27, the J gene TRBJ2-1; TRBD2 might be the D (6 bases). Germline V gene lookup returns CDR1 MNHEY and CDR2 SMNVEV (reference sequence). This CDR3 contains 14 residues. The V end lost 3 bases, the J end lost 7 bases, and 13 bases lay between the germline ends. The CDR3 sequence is CASSFYGSANEQFF. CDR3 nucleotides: TGTGCCAGCAGTTTCTACGGGAGTGCGAATGAGCAGTTCTTC.

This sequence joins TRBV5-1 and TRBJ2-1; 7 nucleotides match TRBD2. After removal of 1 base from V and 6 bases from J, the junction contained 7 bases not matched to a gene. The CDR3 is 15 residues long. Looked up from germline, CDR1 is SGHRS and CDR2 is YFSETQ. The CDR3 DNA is TGCGCCAGCAGCTTGTTGGGGGGGTTCCCCAATGAGCAGTTCTTC. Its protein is CASSLLGGFPNEQFF.

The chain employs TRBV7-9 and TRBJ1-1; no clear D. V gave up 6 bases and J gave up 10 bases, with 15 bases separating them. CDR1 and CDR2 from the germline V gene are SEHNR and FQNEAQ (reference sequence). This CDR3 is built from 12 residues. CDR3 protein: CASSYWPGPAFF. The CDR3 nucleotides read TGTGCCAGCAGTTATTGGCCGGGTCCAGCTTTCTTT.

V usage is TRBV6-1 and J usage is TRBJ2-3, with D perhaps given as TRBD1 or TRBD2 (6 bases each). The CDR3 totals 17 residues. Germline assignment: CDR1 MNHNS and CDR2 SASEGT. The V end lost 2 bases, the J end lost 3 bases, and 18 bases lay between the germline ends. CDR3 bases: TGTGCCAGCAGTGAACCGGACAGAACGCGGGAAACAGATACGCAGTATTTT. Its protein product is CASSEPDRTRETDTQYF.

The CDR3 sequence: CASSPIGRDSTDTQYF. The DNA for the CDR3 is TGTGCCAGCAGCCCTATTGGACGGGATAGCACAGATACGCAGTATTTT. V is TRBV2 and J is TRBJ2-3, with D maybe TRBD2 (5 bases). The V end was cut by 6 bases, the J end by 0 bases, with 16 bases between. CDR1 SNHLY and CDR2 FYNNEI come from the germline V gene. The CDR3 runs to 16 residues.

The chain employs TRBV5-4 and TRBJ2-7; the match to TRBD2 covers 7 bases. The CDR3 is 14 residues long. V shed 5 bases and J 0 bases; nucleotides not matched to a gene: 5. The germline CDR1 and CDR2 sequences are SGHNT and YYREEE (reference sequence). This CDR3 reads CASRAAGNSYEQYF. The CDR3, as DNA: TGTGCCAGCAGGGCAGCGGGAAACTCCTACGAGCAGTACTTC.

The CDR3 reads CASSLGQIYEQYV. The CDR3 DNA is TGTGCCAGCAGCTTGGGACAGATCTACGAGCAGTACGTC. V gene TRBV5-6 combines with J gene TRBJ2-7; possible D gene TRBD1, 5 bases. Germline V CDR1 and CDR2: SGHDT, YYEEEE. CDR3 length: 13 amino acids. V lost 0 bases to trimming and J lost 3 bases, with 7 bases between them.

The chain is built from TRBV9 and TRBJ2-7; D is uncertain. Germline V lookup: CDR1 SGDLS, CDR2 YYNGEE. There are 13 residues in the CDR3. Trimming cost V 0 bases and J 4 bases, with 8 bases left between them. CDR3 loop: CASSVGPGYEQYF. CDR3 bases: TGTGCCAGCAGCGTAGGCCCCGGGTACGAGCAGTACTTC.

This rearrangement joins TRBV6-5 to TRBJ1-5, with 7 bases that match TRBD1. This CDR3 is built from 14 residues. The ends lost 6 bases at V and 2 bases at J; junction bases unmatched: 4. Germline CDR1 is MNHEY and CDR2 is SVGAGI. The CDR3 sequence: CASSTTGGNQPQHF. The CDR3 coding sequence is TGTGCCAGCAGCACCACAGGGGGCAATCAGCCCCAGCATTTT.

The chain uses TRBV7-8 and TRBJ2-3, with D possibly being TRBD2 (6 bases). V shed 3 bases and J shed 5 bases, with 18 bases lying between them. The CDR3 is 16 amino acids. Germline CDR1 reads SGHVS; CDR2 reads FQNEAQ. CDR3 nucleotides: TGTGCCAGCAGCTTTTTTGAGGGAGGAACGGTAGATACGCAGTATTTT. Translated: CASSFFEGGTVDTQYF.

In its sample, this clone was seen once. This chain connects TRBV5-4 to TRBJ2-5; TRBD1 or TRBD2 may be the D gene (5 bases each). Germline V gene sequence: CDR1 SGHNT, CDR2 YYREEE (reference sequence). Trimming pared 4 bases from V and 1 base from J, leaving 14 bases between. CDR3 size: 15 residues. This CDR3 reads CASSPSSGTQETQYF. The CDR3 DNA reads TGTGCCAGCAGCCCCTCATCTGGGACCCAAGAGACCCAGTACTTC.